A single sample is the source of the 22 T cell receptor beta chains below, sequenced in a study of CD8 T cells in ankylosing spondylitis (dated 2017 in TCRdb). The paper's findings and limits, for the study overall: Blood from ankylosing spondylitis patients appeared to be characterized by a TCR beta motif made up of under 10 highly homologous amino acid variants.

These receptors' targets are unknown. The library was prepared using 5' RACE. The data were produced on an Illumina HiSeq 2500. In TCRdb, the public reads were trimmed at Q25 with fastp and aligned with MiXCR, with productive beta chains retained. Each CDR3 protein appears once, grouped with its most common genes and DNA. Across this sample there are over 200,000 distinct CDR3 sequences, with around 17% seen only once. Together, the top ten hold more than 40% of the sample. Sequencing was done on a sample of blood, either unsorted or a sorted T cell fraction (not recorded which). The receptors shown here come from a male donor with ankylosing spondylitis.

This clonotype was observed a few times. CDR3 loop: CASRTETYEQYF. CDR3 nucleotide sequence: TGTGCCAGCCGGACGGAGACCTACGAGCAGTACTTC. The V call is TRBV2, the J call TRBJ2-7; D uncertain. The CDR3 covers 12 residues. The germline CDR1 and CDR2 sequences are SNHLY and FYNNEI. V was cut by 8 bases and J by 2 bases, with 10 bases left in between.

The J gene is TRBJ1-1, the V gene TRBV21-1; the table gives TRBD1 as D, unverified against the DNA. TRBV21-1 constitutes a pseudogene. There are 14 residues in the CDR3. DNA for the CDR3: TGTGCCAGCAGCAAAGAGGGGGACATATCTGAAGCTTTCTTT. Translated: CASSKEGDISEAFF.

This clonotype came up once. This chain links TRBV11-2 with TRBJ1-1; D remains unclear. CDR1 SGHAT and CDR2 FQNNGV come from the germline V gene. This CDR3 has 16 residues. Trimming took off 0 bases at V and 0 bases at J, with 11 bases between the two ends. The CDR3 nucleotides read TGTGCCAGCAGCTTAGATCTAGGGATCCTGAACACTGAAGCTTTCTTT. Translating it yields CASSLDLGILNTEAFF.

Regarding this clonotype: A clone one base away is much larger, so this may be a read error. The chain couples TRBV7-3 to TRBJ2-7; 8 nucleotides match TRBD1. The CDR3 covers 13 residues. J was trimmed by 4 bases and V by 3 bases; bases with no gene match: 2. Germline-derived CDR1 and CDR2 are SGHTA and FQGTGA. This chain's CDR3 is CASSFDRGYEQYF. DNA of the CDR3: TGTGCCAGCAGCTTTGACAGGGGATACGAGCAGTACTTC.

The rearrangement links TRBV3-1 to TRBJ1-1; tentatively, D is TRBD1 (6 bases). This CDR3 region has 17 residues. The V gene lost 1 base and the J gene lost 6 bases, with 21 bases spanning the gap. CDR1 LGHDT and CDR2 YNNKEL come from the germline V gene (reference sequence). Here the CDR3 reads CASSQGVRRGWSAEAFF. The CDR3 nucleotides are TGTGCCAGCAGCCAAGGGGTACGCAGGGGCTGGAGCGCTGAAGCTTTCTTT.

This clonotype was seen just once. This chain links TRBV27 with TRBJ1-1; D is unresolved. The CDR3 is 15 amino acids. V dropped 5 bases and J dropped 0 bases, with 13 bases sitting between them. The germline CDR1 and CDR2 sequences are MNHEY and SMNVEV (reference sequence). As DNA, the CDR3 is TGTGCCAGCAGTCCCTCGAATTATATGAACACTGAAGCTTTCTTT. This gives the protein CASSPSNYMNTEAFF.

CDR3 region: CASSLGGFTEAFF. The CDR3 DNA is TGTGCCAGCAGTTTAGGAGGGTTCACTGAAGCTTTCTTT. V and J are TRBV12-3 or TRBV12-4 and TRBJ1-1; D not certain. Trimming removed 1 base from V and 4 bases from J, with 7 bases in between. CDR3 size: 13 residues.

This clonotype was counted a few times. The chain combines TRBV10-3 with TRBJ2-7; 9 positions match TRBD1. Germline CDR1 reads ENHRY; CDR2 reads SYGVKD. CDR3 length equals 14 residues. Trimming cost V 7 bases and J 2 bases; bases outside gene matches: 6. The chain's CDR3 is CAIKRTGEAYEQYF. CDR3 in DNA: TGTGCCATCAAGAGGACAGGGGAGGCCTACGAGCAGTACTTC.

This clonotype was recorded many times. The chain recombines TRBV21-1 with TRBJ1-1; the DNA was not compared with TRBD1, the D call given in the table. TRBV21-1 is termed a pseudogene. The CDR3 extends over 11 amino acids. CDR3 coding DNA: TGTGCCAGCAGCAAAGCTGGGGGAGCTTTCTTT. Its protein is CASSKAGGAFF.

The J gene is TRBJ2-5, the V gene TRBV4-1; TRBD2 matches 7 bases. The CDR3 has 17 residues. V shed 0 bases and J 3 bases; nucleotides not matched to a gene: 10. CDR1 MGHRA and CDR2 YSYEKL come from the germline V gene. CDR3 residues: CASSQDLLASGKETQYF. As DNA, the CDR3 is TGCGCCAGCAGCCAAGACCTTCTTGCCAGCGGGAAAGAGACCCAGTACTTC.

The chain has TRBV6-2 or TRBV6-3 and TRBJ2-4; no definite D call. Germline CDR1 MNHEY, CDR2 SVGEGT. Between the trimmed V and J ends, which lost 2 bases and 8 bases, there was a span of 4 bases. CDR3 length: 11 residues. Here the CDR3 DNA reads TGTGCCAGCAGTTACGGCGACATTCAGTACTTC. Translating it yields CASSYGDIQYF.

V gene TRBV20-1 combines with J gene TRBJ1-1; a weak D match, TRBD1 (6 bases). The length of the CDR3 is 11 residues. Germline CDR1 reads DFQATT; CDR2 reads SNEGSKA (reference sequence). CDR3 nucleotide sequence: TGCGGATACAGGGTGAACACTGAAGCTTTCTTT. It encodes CGYRVNTEAFF.

The chain uses TRBV10-3 and TRBJ2-5, with D uncertain. The CDR3 loop spans 14 amino acids. From germline, CDR1 is ENHRY and CDR2 SYGVKD. V lost 2 bases to trimming and J lost 3 bases, with 10 bases between them. CDR3 sequence (DNA): TGTGCCATCAGTGAGGAGCACCAGGAAGAGACCCAGTACTTC. This translates into CAISEEHQEETQYF.

In this sample, this clonotype turned up once. The CDR3 sequence: CASSQDRVRTEAFF. In DNA, the CDR3 is TGTGCCAGCAGCCAAGATCGGGTCAGGACTGAAGCTTTCTTT. The V and J genes are TRBV4-2 and TRBJ1-1; no firm D call. The V gene lost 0 bases and the J gene lost 5 bases, with 10 bases spanning the gap. This CDR3 comprises 14 residues. Per germline, CDR1 LGHNA and CDR2 YNFKEQ.

The CDR3 DNA sequence: TGTGCCAGCAACAATCTAGCGGGAGGGCCACTTGAGCAGTTCTTC. The encoded protein is CASNNLAGGPLEQFF. The chain is built from TRBV11-2 and TRBJ2-1, with 12 positions matching TRBD2. The trim removed 7 bases at V and 9 bases at J, leaving 10 bases unmatched. The CDR3 extends over 15 amino acids. Germline V CDR1 and CDR2: SGHAT, FQNNGV.

The rearrangement links TRBV9 to TRBJ2-2; D gene ambiguous. The V end lost 0 bases, the J end lost 8 bases, and 8 bases lay between the germline ends. Germline CDR1 and CDR2: SGDLS and YYNGEE. The CDR3 loop spans 13 amino acids. The CDR3 protein is CASSVDSPGELFF. The CDR3 DNA is TGTGCCAGCAGCGTAGATTCCCCTGGGGAGCTGTTTTTT.

The rearrangement uses TRBV6-1 and TRBJ2-7; TRBD2 might be the D (6 bases). Trimming cost V 1 base and J 0 bases, with 10 bases left between them. The CDR3 runs to 15 residues. Germline CDR1 and CDR2: MNHNS and SASEGT. CDR3: CASSEGTNPSYEQYF. The CDR3 DNA reads TGTGCCAGCAGTGAAGGGACTAACCCCTCCTACGAGCAGTACTTC.

V is TRBV27 and J is TRBJ1-2; D possibly corresponds to TRBD1 (6 bases). Germline CDR1 reads MNHEY; CDR2 reads SMNVEV (reference sequence). The CDR3 is 13 residues long. Trimming left V 3 bases short and J 2 bases short, with 7 bases between. In nucleotides, the CDR3 is TGTGCCAGCAGTTTGGACAGAAACTATGGCTACACCTTC. This codes for CASSLDRNYGYTF.

V is TRBV13 and J is TRBJ2-7, with 10 bases fitting TRBD1. Trimming at V came to 5 bases and at J to 6 bases, leaving 10 bases not matched to a gene. Germline CDR1 is PRHDT and CDR2 is FYEKMQ (reference sequence). The CDR3 is 15 amino acids. CDR3 loop: CASSNPGQGFFEQYF. CDR3 bases: TGTGCCAGCAGCAACCCGGGACAGGGGTTCTTCGAGCAGTACTTC.

This clonotype appeared a few times. The genes are TRBV3-1 and TRBJ1-1, with D unresolved. Per germline, CDR1 LGHDT and CDR2 YNNKEL (reference sequence). The V end lost 3 bases, the J end lost 3 bases, and 8 bases lay between the germline ends. The CDR3 totals 13 residues. The CDR3 is CASSQQWDTEAFF. The DNA of the CDR3 is TGTGCCAGCAGCCAGCAGTGGGACACTGAAGCTTTCTTT.

The chain combines TRBV7-3 with TRBJ2-1, with TRBD2 matching 12 bases. CDR3 length equals 15 residues. Germline V CDR1 and CDR2: SGHTA, FQGTGA. V shed 5 bases, J shed 4 bases, and the junction held 3 bases outside the gene matches. The CDR3 DNA follows: TGTGCCAGCAGCGGGACTAGCGGGCCGTACAATGAGCAGTTCTTC. Translated, it gives CASSGTSGPYNEQFF. Looking up the rest from reference TRBV7-3 and TRBJ2-1 gives the full variable domain: GAGVSQTPSNKVTEKGKYVELRCDPISGHTALYWYRQSLGQGPEFLIYFQGTGAADDSGLPNDRFFAVRPEGSVSTLKIQRTERGDSAVYLCASSGTSGPYNEQFFGPGTRLTVL.

This clonotype was observed a handful of times. The genes are TRBV5-1 and TRBJ2-7, with 9 bases matching TRBD2. This CDR3 has 19 amino acids. Per the germline V gene, CDR1 is SGHRS and CDR2 is YFSETQ. V shed 0 bases and J 0 bases; nucleotides not matched to a gene: 13. For the CDR3, the DNA is TGCGCCAGCAGCTTGGGTTGGCGGAGCGGGAGGAGGAGCTCCTACGAGCAGTACTTC. Protein: CASSLGWRSGRRSSYEQYF.